This T cell receptor beta chain is drawn from a study of regulatory T cells in long-lasting Graves disease. CDR3 size: 13 residues. Trimming cost V 3 bases and J 10 bases, with 10 bases left between them. The time point was: newly diagnosed GD, antithyroid drugs for less than 3 months. PBMCs provided the RNA from which the TCR library was made. The sample holds many counts of this clonotype. Building the TCR beta libraries relied on iRepertoire HTBI primers, and CDR3 regions underwent Arm-PCR. Using its own MiXCR run on the multiplex PCR reads, TCRdb lists one record per CDR3 protein. The sample lists some 400,000 distinct CDR3 sequences, about 15% occurring once. Separately, the same data were catalogued under a study of T cells in Graves' hyperthyroidism and ophthalmopathy.

This TCR was recovered from a woman aged 30 to 39 with Graves disease. The material was peripheral blood mononuclear cells (PBMCs), obtained at new diagnosis, from a patient treated with antithyroid drugs. The chain combines TRBV12-3 or TRBV12-4 with TRBJ1-6; D is ambiguous. The chain's CDR3 is CASSLDFISPLHF. For the CDR3, the DNA is TGTGCCAGCAGTTTGGATTTCATCTCACCCCTCCACTTT.